Each of the 19 T cell receptor beta chains below was sequenced from the same sample in a study of T cell changes during pregnancy in multiple sclerosis. Using immunoSEQ multiplex PCR, the repertoire was profiled, and TCRdb retains in-frame clones only, with some absent. The sample contains tens of thousands of clones, 75% to 95% of which appear only once. Here the sequenced sample was CD4+ T cells from peripheral blood mononuclear cells, taken before pregnancy. Receptor source: a female donor with multiple sclerosis, enrolled in a pregnancy study.

The rearrangement links TRBV9 to TRBJ2-7; TRBD1 aligns across 9 bases. The germline V gene has CDR1 SGDLS and CDR2 YYNGEE. Losses at the gene ends were 3 bases for V and 5 bases for J; bases not matched to a gene: 6. The length of the CDR3 is 14 residues. CDR3 residues: CASSADRGENEQYF. CDR3 coding DNA: TGTGCCAGCAGCGCCGACAGGGGGGAGAACGAGCAGTACTTC.

This chain uses TRBV20-1 with TRBJ2-5; D call uncertain. The CDR3 is 11 amino acids. The germline gives CDR1 DFQATT, CDR2 SNEGSKA (reference sequence). V dropped 6 bases and J dropped 1 base, with 6 bases sitting between them. DNA for the CDR3: TGCAGTGCCCCACTCCAAGAGACCCAGTACTTC. Amino acid sequence: CSAPLQETQYF.

The J gene is TRBJ2-3, the V gene TRBV29-1, with D perhaps matching TRBD1 (6 bases). V shed 0 bases and J shed 0 bases, with 13 bases lying between them. Germline CDR1 SQVTM, CDR2 ANQGSEA. The CDR3 runs to 16 residues. The CDR3 bases are TGCAGCGTTGAAGATCGGATGACAGGTAGCACAGATACGCAGTATTTT. Translating it yields CSVEDRMTGSTDTQYF.

The V gene is TRBV15, the J gene TRBJ2-1; 10 bases are shared with TRBD2. The CDR3 is 13 amino acids. Trimming cost V 6 bases and J 8 bases; bases outside gene matches: 4. Germline CDR1 reads LNHNV; CDR2 reads YYDKDF (reference sequence). CDR3 DNA: TGTGCCACCAGTTCTAGCGGGAGCCATGAGCAGTTCTTC. It translates to CATSSSGSHEQFF.

The chain links TRBV19 to TRBJ1-6; TRBD1 matches 7 bases. Trimming at V came to 2 bases and at J to 7 bases, leaving 11 bases not matched to a gene. The CDR3 consists of 17 residues. Germline V gene lookup returns CDR1 LNHDA and CDR2 SQIVND (reference sequence). In nucleotides, the CDR3 is TGTGCCAGTAGTATATCATCACAGGGGCAGGGGAATTCACCCCTCCACTTT. It specifies CASSISSQGQGNSPLHF.

V usage is TRBV28 and J usage is TRBJ2-7, with unresolved D. The CDR3 consists of 15 residues. Trimming cost V 7 bases and J 0 bases, with 16 bases left between them. Germline CDR1 reads MDHEN; CDR2 reads SYDVKM. The CDR3 DNA is TGTGCCAGCACCTTGAGAAGCCTGAGCTCCTACGAGCAGTACTTC. Its translation is CASTLRSLSSYEQYF.

In its sample, this clone was seen once. The chain employs TRBV7-2 and TRBJ2-5, with a weak D call TRBD2 (5 bases). There are 16 residues in the CDR3. The ends were cut back, 1 base at V and 0 bases at J, with 12 bases in the middle. Looked up from germline, CDR1 is SGHTA and CDR2 is FQGNSA. In nucleotides, the CDR3 is TGTGCCAGCAGCTTAGATGTCACTAGATACCAAGAGACCCAGTACTTC. Its protein is CASSLDVTRYQETQYF.

This clone was detected only once. The V gene is TRBV7-9, the J gene TRBJ2-2, with D possibly TRBD2 on 5 matching bases. This CDR3 comprises 16 residues. The germline CDR1 and CDR2 sequences are SEHNR and FQNEAQ (reference sequence). Between the trimmed V and J ends, which lost 5 bases and 5 bases, there was a span of 18 bases. The CDR3: CASSLLSSLGTGELFF. CDR3 coding DNA: TGTGCCAGCAGCCTCCTTTCTAGCTTGGGGACCGGGGAGCTGTTTTTT.

This sequence joins TRBV7-2 and TRBJ2-2, with 13 bases matching TRBD2. J was trimmed by 5 bases and V by 4 bases; bases with no gene match: 1. Germline CDR1 is SGHTA and CDR2 is FQGNSA. The CDR3 is made up of 15 amino acids. CDR3 DNA sequence: TGTGCCAGCAGCTCGGGACTAGCGGGGACCGGGGAGCTGTTTTTT. Translation gives CASSSGLAGTGELFF.

The genes are TRBV6-5 and TRBJ2-2; D gene uncertain. CDR1 is MNHEY and CDR2 is SVGAGI in the germline V gene. Trimming pared 4 bases from V and 7 bases from J, leaving 10 bases between. The CDR3 sequence is 13 residues long. CDR3 in amino acids: CASSLATGGELFF. Here the CDR3 DNA reads TGTGCCAGCAGTTTGGCAACGGGCGGGGAGCTGTTTTTT.

J is TRBJ1-1 and V is TRBV28, with D tentatively TRBD1 (5 bases). Per germline, CDR1 MDHEN and CDR2 SYDVKM. This CDR3 has 13 residues. The V end lost 3 bases, the J end lost 11 bases, and 16 bases lay between the germline ends. The CDR3 region is CASSFSRRGWAFF. CDR3 sequence (DNA): TGTGCCAGCAGTTTTTCCAGACGGGGGTGGGCTTTCTTT. Full variable domain (remainder filled in from reference TRBV28 and TRBJ1-1): DVKVTQSSRYLVKRTGEKVFLECVQDMDHENMFWYRQDPGLGLRLIYFSYDVKMKEKGDIPEGYSVSREKKERFSLILESASTNQTSMYLCASSFSRRGWAFFGQGTRLTVV.

The chain has TRBV9 and TRBJ2-5, with a possible D match to TRBD1 (5 bases). CDR1 is SGDLS, CDR2 YYNGEE, per germline. The CDR3 extends over 14 amino acids. V was cut by 3 bases and J by 1 base, with 10 bases left in between. CDR3 nucleotides: TGTGCCAGCAGCGCATCAGGGTTCCAAGAGACCCAGTACTTC. Amino acid sequence: CASSASGFQETQYF.

The chain recombines TRBV5-6 with TRBJ2-4; weak D call: TRBD1 (6 bases). V gave up 0 bases and J gave up 8 bases, with 15 bases separating them. Germline loops: CDR1 SGHDT, CDR2 YYEEEE. The CDR3 has 15 residues. CDR3 loop: CASSLGAGAVDIQYF. In nucleotides, the CDR3 is TGTGCCAGCAGCTTGGGAGCAGGGGCGGTTGACATTCAGTACTTC.

The CDR3 nucleotides read TGTGCCACCAGCAGAGCTTACGACAGGGCCAACGAGCAGTACTTC. This sequence encodes CATSRAYDRANEQYF. The rearrangement links TRBV15 to TRBJ2-7; 7 bases agree with TRBD1. The V and J ends lost 1 base and 5 bases, in that order; junction bases with no gene match: 8. The CDR3 covers 15 residues. Per germline, CDR1 LNHNV and CDR2 YYDKDF (reference sequence).

V is TRBV7-6 and J is TRBJ1-5; 10 bases map to TRBD1. The CDR3 runs to 14 residues. The V and J ends lost 5 bases and 5 bases, in that order; junction bases with no gene match: 3. In germline, CDR1 is SGHVS, CDR2 FNYEAQ. This chain's CDR3 is CASSPGTGDQPQHF. The CDR3 DNA reads TGTGCCAGCAGCCCAGGGACAGGGGATCAGCCCCAGCATTTT. Variable domain in full (rest from reference TRBV7-6 and TRBJ1-5): GAGVSQSPRYKVTKRGQDVALRCDPISGHVSLYWYRQALGQGPEFLTYFNYEAQQDKSGLPNDRFSAERPEGSISTLTIQRTEQRDSAMYRCASSPGTGDQPQHFGDGTRLSIL.

The chain carries TRBV6-6 and TRBJ2-5; TRBD2 matches at 12 bases. Losses at the gene ends were 5 bases for V and 5 bases for J; bases not matched to a gene: 6. The germline CDR1 and CDR2 sequences are MNHNY and SVGAGI (reference sequence). The CDR3 is 15 residues long. CDR3 sequence (DNA): TGTGCCAGCAGTCCCCTAGCGGGGGGGCCGGAGACCCAGTACTTC. This sequence encodes CASSPLAGGPETQYF.

CDR3 region: CASSLGQRSNQPQHF. As DNA, the CDR3 is TGTGCCAGCAGCTTAGGACAGAGAAGCAATCAGCCCCAGCATTTT. This sequence joins TRBV11-2 and TRBJ1-5, with D perhaps matching TRBD1 (5 bases). The CDR3 loop spans 15 amino acids. Germline lookup yields CDR1 SGHAT and CDR2 FQNNGV. Trimming stripped 1 base from V and 1 base from J, with 8 bases between.

V and J are TRBV15 and TRBJ2-1; TRBD1 agrees at 10 bases. Germline V CDR1 and CDR2: LNHNV, YYDKDF (reference sequence). The CDR3 runs 17 residues. V shed 2 bases, J shed 7 bases, and the junction held 11 bases outside the gene matches. CDR3 residues: CATSRFFGGQGRNEQFF. CDR3 DNA: TGTGCCACCAGCAGATTTTTCGGGGGACAGGGGAGGAATGAGCAGTTCTTC.

V usage is TRBV10-3 and J usage is TRBJ2-1, with 10 bases aligning to TRBD2. The germline gives CDR1 ENHRY, CDR2 SYGVKD. V was pared by 6 bases and J by 5 bases, with 4 bases of the junction left unmatched. The CDR3 extends over 14 amino acids. CDR3 bases: TGTGCCATCAGGGCAGGACTAGCGGACAATGAGCAGTTCTTC. Protein: CAIRAGLADNEQFF.